This T cell receptor beta chain is from a study of CD8 T cells in Susac syndrome. CDR3 length equals 13 residues. The V gene's germline CDR1 is DFQATT and CDR2 SNEGSKA (reference sequence). Trimming took 6 bases from V and 2 from J, leaving 13 bases between them. The authors reverse transcribed roughly 0.5 to 1 ug RNA with random hexamers. By means of immunoSEQ multiplex PCR, TCR beta CDR3 spanning 54 Vbeta and 13 Jbeta underwent amplification. TCRdb re-called the immunoSEQ multiplex PCR reads with MiXCR, one entry per CDR3 protein. The sample shows under 85,000 distinct CDR3 sequences, approximately 96% of them seen only once.

Material for sequencing was CD8+ T cells from PBMCs. The sequence was obtained from a human donor with multiple sclerosis. The chain uses TRBV20-1 and TRBJ2-5; a weak D match, TRBD2 (5 bases). The CDR3 nucleotides read TGCAGTGCCACATGGGAGTCACAAGAGACCCAGTACTTC. Its translation is CSATWESQETQYF.